Listed below are T cell receptor beta chains from one sample, sequenced in a study of shared clonotypes between healthy human individuals. Sequenced by immunoSEQ multiplex PCR; TCRdb stores in-frame clones only, minus some. The sample has 1.5 million to 2.5 million clones; roughly 94% are singletons. The sample comprised naive CD8+ T cells sorted from blood. The source of these receptors is a man aged 18 to 35 in good health. Both conserved end residues are part of each CDR3. Each record gives: clone size, CDR3 length, D gene, J gene, V gene, CDR3 protein, CDR3 DNA. D genes are given only for firm matches. The size entry is marked missing in some rows and otherwise reads once, few, many or a size class.

NA | 16 | NA | TRBJ2-7 | TRBV7-6 | CASSPRGIQGFDEQYF | TGTGCCAGCAGCCCACGAGGGATACAGGGTTTTGACGAGCAGTACTTC
once | 14 | NA | TRBJ1-1 | TRBV11-2 | CASSLDVDPAGTFF | TGTGCCAGCAGCTTAGATGTTGACCCGGCAGGGACTTTCTTT
NA | 14 | NA | TRBJ2-1 | TRBV2 | CASSGPSSYNEQFF | TGTGCCAGCAGTGGGCCTAGCTCCTACAATGAGCAGTTCTTC
NA | 10 | NA | TRBJ2-7 | TRBV2 | CASSENREDF | TGTGCCAGCAGTGAAAATCGGGAAGACTTC
NA | 14 | NA | TRBJ2-7 | TRBV7-9 | CASSPAGSVYEQYF | TGTGCCAGCAGCCCAGCAGGGTCCGTCTACGAGCAGTACTTC
NA | 14 | NA | TRBJ1-3 | TRBV27 | CASSLSRGGNTIYF | TGTGCCAGCAGTTTATCGCGGGGTGGAAACACCATATATTTT
NA | 16 | NA | TRBJ2-7 | TRBV7-9 | CASSLGFGTTSYEQYF | TGTGCCAGCAGCTTAGGTTTCGGGACAACTTCCTACGAGCAGTACTTC
NA | 17 | TRBD1 | TRBJ1-4 | TRBV13 | CASSNRQGAITNEKLFF | TGTGCCAGCAGCAACAGACAGGGGGCAATAACTAATGAAAAACTGTTTTTT
NA | 14 | NA | TRBJ2-3 | TRBV10-3 | CAITLEGQEDTQYF | TGTGCCATCACCTTAGAGGGTCAGGAAGATACGCAGTATTTT
NA | 15 | TRBD1 | TRBJ2-4 | TRBV6-1 | CASSEQGAAKNIQYF | TGTGCCAGCAGTGAACAGGGGGCCGCCAAAAACATTCAGTACTTC
NA | 17 | NA | TRBJ1-6 | TRBV28 | CASSLKGLTSYNSPLHF | TGTGCCAGCAGTTTAAAGGGGTTGACCTCCTATAATTCACCCCTCCACTTT
NA | 16 | NA | TRBJ2-1 | TRBV7-9 | CASSPTQGPSYNEQFF | TGTGCCAGCAGCCCCACCCAGGGACCCTCCTACAATGAGCAGTTCTTC
NA | 15 | TRBD2 | TRBJ2-7 | TRBV5-1 | CASSLIGLAIDEQYF | TGCGCCAGCAGCTTAATAGGACTAGCGATCGACGAGCAGTACTTC
NA | 14 | NA | TRBJ2-3 | TRBV5-6 | CASIVGLREDTQYF | TGTGCCAGCATCGTGGGGTTACGTGAAGATACGCAGTATTTT
NA | 16 | NA | TRBJ2-3 | TRBV7-9 | CASSLGASQLFNTQYF | TGTGCCAGCAGCTTAGGGGCTAGCCAACTTTTTAATACGCAGTATTTT
NA | 14 | NA | TRBJ1-5 | TRBV28 | CASRQDSANQPQHF | TGTGCCAGCAGGCAGGACAGTGCCAATCAGCCCCAGCATTTT
NA | 14 | TRBD2 | TRBJ2-7 | TRBV10-3 | CAISASGLAVEQYF | TGTGCCATCAGTGCCTCGGGACTAGCGGTCGAGCAGTACTTC
NA | 14 | NA | TRBJ2-5 | TRBV9 | CASSDVGSEATQYF | TGTGCCAGCAGCGATGTGGGATCTGAAGCCACCCAGTACTTC
NA | 17 | TRBD2 | TRBJ2-7 | TRBV7-8 | CASSGPGLAGVGYEQYF | TGTGCCAGCAGCGGCCCGGGACTAGCGGGTGTTGGCTACGAGCAGTACTTC
NA | 15 | NA | TRBJ1-4 | TRBV6-5 | CASSYSQGKNEKLFF | TGTGCCAGCAGTTACAGTCAGGGGAAGAATGAAAAACTGTTTTTT
NA | 15 | NA | TRBJ2-1 | TRBV6-5 | CASSYSGENFNEQFF | TGTGCCAGCAGTTACTCAGGGGAAAACTTCAATGAGCAGTTCTTC
NA | 14 | TRBD1 | TRBJ2-3 | TRBV28 | CASTRTGATDTQYF | TGTGCCAGCACTCGGACAGGAGCCACAGATACGCAGTATTTT
NA | 16 | NA | TRBJ1-2 | TRBV28 | CATIGLKTGSVYGYTF | TGTGCCACCATCGGCCTTAAAACGGGGAGCGTCTATGGCTACACCTTC
NA | 14 | TRBD1 | TRBJ2-7 | TRBV19 | CASSGDRDAYEQYF | TGTGCCAGTAGTGGAGACAGGGATGCCTACGAGCAGTACTTC
NA | 13 | NA | TRBJ2-7 | TRBV19 | CASSMGLVYEQYF | TGTGCCAGTAGTATGGGACTCGTCTACGAGCAGTACTTC
NA | 13 | NA | TRBJ2-7 | TRBV10-3 | CAIAFASAYEQYF | TGTGCCATCGCTTTCGCCAGTGCCTACGAGCAGTACTTC